Each of the 18 T cell receptor beta chains below was sequenced from the same sample in a study of vaccination and CD4 T cells after COVID-19. The treatment here: roughly 10-day PBMC culture with coronavirus spike peptide pools or control peptides (ViraFEST assay). Samples of CD4+ T cells were obtained from the unexposed donor before the COVID-19 pandemic (2011-2018). With the Oncomine TCR Beta short-read assay, DNA from cultured CD4+ T cells was sequenced. Genomic DNA was drawn out of CD4+ T cells grown in culture. MiXCR, run by TCRdb on the PCR reads, gives a single entry per CDR3 protein. The sample comprises thousands of distinct CDR3 sequences, 31% of which are singletons, and approximately 23% rests with the top ten. Antigens of these TCRs are unknown. The sequenced sample was CD4+ T cells from blood, cultured in vitro. Receptors originate from a human donor in good health.

Note on this clonotype: Its ends do not fully match the called genes, so a read error is possible. V and J are TRBV20-1 and TRBJ2-6; possibly TRBD2 for D (5 bases). Germline lookup yields CDR1 DFQATT and CDR2 SNEGSKA (reference sequence). This CDR3 region has 14 residues. CDR3 sequence (DNA): TGCAGTGCTACGGGATTTGCTGGGACCAACGTCCTGACTTTC. It translates to CSATGFAGTNVLTF.

The chain uses TRBV6-1 and TRBJ2-5; D gene uncertain. This CDR3 is 13 amino acids long. V lost 2 bases and J lost 4, with 8 bases in between. Germline assignment: CDR1 MNHNS and CDR2 SASEGT. The CDR3: CASSEPGLETQYF. The CDR3 nucleotides read TGTGCCAGCAGTGAACCAGGTTTAGAGACCCAGTACTTC.

This clonotype has just a few counts. CDR3 bases: TGTGCCAGCAGCTCCGGACTAGCGGGAGCGGTCGGGGAGCTGTTTTTT. Protein product: CASSSGLAGAVGELFF. The V and J genes are TRBV7-3 and TRBJ2-2; TRBD2 matches at 13 bases. The ends lost 4 bases at V and 7 bases at J; junction bases unmatched: 6. The CDR3 consists of 16 residues. Germline V lookup: CDR1 SGHTA, CDR2 FQGTGA.

By share, this clonotype ranks as medium-sized (0.01 to 0.1%). V gene TRBV10-3 combines with J gene TRBJ2-7, with 9 bases lining up with TRBD1. Germline V gives CDR1 ENHRY, CDR2 SYGVKD. The CDR3 is 12 residues long. V was pared by 10 bases and J by 3 bases, with 4 bases of the junction left unmatched. In nucleotides, the CDR3 is TGTGCCACTCAGGGACAGGGCTACGAGCAGTACTTC. Protein product: CATQGQGYEQYF.

CDR3 in DNA: TGCGCCAGCAGCCAAGAACCGGCCTATGGCTACACCTTC. Protein sequence: CASSQEPAYGYTF. The V call is TRBV4-1, the J call TRBJ1-2, with D uncertain. Between the trimmed V and J ends, which lost 0 bases and 4 bases, there was a span of 6 bases. Per germline, CDR1 MGHRA and CDR2 YSYEKL. This CDR3 is 13 amino acids long.

Only one count was recorded for this clonotype. The chain combines TRBV20-1 with TRBJ2-1; 7 bases match TRBD2. J gave up 7 bases and V 6 bases, and 12 bases lay outside the gene matches. This CDR3 region has 14 residues. CDR1 and CDR2 (germline): DFQATT, SNEGSKA (reference sequence). The CDR3 spells CSAWDYREPNEQFF. The DNA of the CDR3 is TGCAGTGCCTGGGACTATCGCGAACCTAATGAGCAGTTCTTC.

V gene TRBV9 combines with J gene TRBJ2-5; either TRBD1 or TRBD2 may fit D (5 bases each). This CDR3 is built from 13 residues. In germline, CDR1 is SGDLS, CDR2 YYNGEE. V lost 1 base and J lost 5, with 9 bases in between. The CDR3 DNA reads as TGTGCCAGCAGCGTAACAGGCGGGGAGACCCAGTACTTC. Residues: CASSVTGGETQYF.

In this sample, this clonotype is medium-sized. The gene calls are TRBV20-1 and TRBJ1-2, with D unresolved. Germline assignment: CDR1 DFQATT and CDR2 SNEGSKA (reference sequence). V was clipped by 5 bases and J by 6 bases, with 16 bases between them. The CDR3 totals 13 residues. The CDR3 region is CSASHRVLDGYTF. The CDR3 coding sequence is TGCAGTGCTTCCCACAGAGTGCTCGATGGCTACACCTTC.

This clonotype was detected a few times. The chain employs TRBV7-3 and TRBJ2-5; D perhaps matches TRBD1 (6 bases). Trimming cost V 5 bases and J 2 bases, with 9 bases left between them. The CDR3 runs 13 residues. CDR1 and CDR2 (germline): SGHTA, FQGTGA. This CDR3 is CASSTQGQETQYF. Written as DNA, the CDR3 is TGTGCCAGCAGCACACAGGGACAAGAGACCCAGTACTTC. Combining the CDR3 with reference TRBV7-3 and TRBJ2-5 gives the whole variable domain GAGVSQTPSNKVTEKGKYVELRCDPISGHTALYWYRQSLGQGPEFLIYFQGTGAADDSGLPNDRFFAVRPEGSVSTLKIQRTERGDSAVYLCASSTQGQETQYFGPGTRLLVL.

V is TRBV27 and J is TRBJ2-1; the D gene is possibly TRBD2 (7 bases). Trimming stripped 7 bases from V and 7 bases from J, with 23 bases between. The CDR3 extends over 16 amino acids. Germline-derived CDR1 and CDR2 are MNHEY and SMNVEV (reference sequence). The CDR3 loop is CASTPSRGRAVNEQFF. The CDR3 region has the DNA TGTGCCAGCACCCCCAGTAGGGGGAGGGCCGTTAATGAGCAGTTCTTC.

V usage is TRBV2 and J usage is TRBJ1-2; possibly TRBD1 for D (6 bases). CDR3 length: 16 residues. The germline V gene has CDR1 SNHLY and CDR2 FYNNEI. V lost 6 bases and J 0 bases, leaving 17 bases between the germline ends. CDR3 DNA sequence: TGTGCCAGCAGCCTAATTAGGGGGGCAGCTAACTATGGCTACACCTTC. It is translated as CASSLIRGAANYGYTF.

This clonotype was counted a few times. The V call is TRBV6-1, the J call TRBJ2-3; D unclear. Deletions cut 9 bases from V and 6 bases from J, with 7 bases between. The CDR3 extends over 10 amino acids. Per germline, CDR1 MNHNS and CDR2 SASEGT. CDR3 bases: TGTGCCAGTCGAAGGGATACGCAGTATTTT. This encodes CASRRDTQYF.

The CDR3 nucleotides are TGCAGTGCCCCTCTCCTTCCGAACACTGAAGCTTTCTTT. Its protein product is CSAPLLPNTEAFF. The chain has TRBV20-1 and TRBJ1-1; D gene uncertain. This CDR3 is 13 amino acids long. Trimming cost V 6 bases and J 1 base, with 12 bases left between them. CDR1 is DFQATT and CDR2 is SNEGSKA in the germline V gene (reference sequence).

The V gene is TRBV25-1, the J gene TRBJ2-5; D not resolved. Trimming removed 0 bases at V and 5 bases at J, with 4 bases between. Germline CDR1 is MGHDK and CDR2 is SYGVNS. This CDR3 is 12 amino acids long. CDR3 sequence reads: CASSEYYETQYF. The CDR3, as DNA: TGTGCCAGCAGTGAATATTATGAGACCCAGTACTTC.

This clonotype was counted only a few times. The chain is built from TRBV6-2 or TRBV6-3 and TRBJ1-2, with 8 bases fitting TRBD1. Trimming removed 6 bases from V and 2 bases from J; junction bases left unmatched: 8. This CDR3 has 15 amino acids. Looked up from germline, CDR1 is MNHEY and CDR2 is SVGEGT. In DNA form, the CDR3 reads TGTGCCAGCAGGAGGCAGACAGGGGCCAACTATGGCTACACCTTC. Translation gives CASRRQTGANYGYTF.

This clonotype was observed a few times. V is TRBV20-1 and J is TRBJ2-1; D unresolved. From germline, CDR1 is DFQATT and CDR2 SNEGSKA (reference sequence). The CDR3 extends over 12 amino acids. Trimming cost V 6 bases and J 8 bases, with 14 bases left between them. CDR3 DNA sequence: TGCAGTGCCGTCTCCCCTCGGGATGAGCAGTTCTTC. This gives the protein CSAVSPRDEQFF.

V and J are TRBV5-1 and TRBJ2-3; 7 bases fit TRBD2. The ends lost 3 bases at V and 4 bases at J; junction bases unmatched: 17. The CDR3 length is 18 residues. Germline V gene data show CDR1 as SGHRS and CDR2 as YFSETQ. Written as DNA, the CDR3 is TGCGCCAGCAGCTCCCGGGGAGGGTTAGCGGTTGGTGCAGATACGCAGTATTTT. Its protein product is CASSSRGGLAVGADTQYF.

This chain joins TRBV28 and TRBJ2-2, with 8 bases identical to TRBD2. Germline values: CDR1 MDHEN, CDR2 SYDVKM. V shed 5 bases, J shed 6 bases, and the junction held 8 bases outside the gene matches. The CDR3 runs 15 residues. The CDR3 nucleotides are TGTGCCAGCAGTAAAGGGAGCGGGAGATCCGGGGAGCTGTTTTTT. Protein: CASSKGSGRSGELFF.